The text below deals with one TCR beta chain. What it recognizes is unknown. This specimen belongs to a study of T cell repertoires in ileal Crohn's disease. V was pared by 1 base and J by 1 base, with 6 bases of the junction left unmatched. The CDR3 length is 18 residues. Germline V gives CDR1 MNHNS, CDR2 SASEGT. Libraries were prepared by immunoSEQ multiplex PCR; TCRdb keeps only in-frame clonotypes and omits some of them. The sample comprises some 16,000 clones, 80% of which are singletons, and 4.2% rests with the top ten. Findings and limits, study-wide: All patients with clonality above 26.8% had endoscopic recurrence.

The chain uses TRBV6-1 and TRBJ2-2; 10 nucleotides agree with TRBD2. Sequencing used ileal tissue. This TCR came from an adult with Crohn's disease. DNA for the CDR3: TGTGCCAGCAGTGAAGAGCGGGAGGGTTTTTGGAACACCGGGGAGCTGTTTTTT. Its protein is CASSEEREGFWNTGELFF.